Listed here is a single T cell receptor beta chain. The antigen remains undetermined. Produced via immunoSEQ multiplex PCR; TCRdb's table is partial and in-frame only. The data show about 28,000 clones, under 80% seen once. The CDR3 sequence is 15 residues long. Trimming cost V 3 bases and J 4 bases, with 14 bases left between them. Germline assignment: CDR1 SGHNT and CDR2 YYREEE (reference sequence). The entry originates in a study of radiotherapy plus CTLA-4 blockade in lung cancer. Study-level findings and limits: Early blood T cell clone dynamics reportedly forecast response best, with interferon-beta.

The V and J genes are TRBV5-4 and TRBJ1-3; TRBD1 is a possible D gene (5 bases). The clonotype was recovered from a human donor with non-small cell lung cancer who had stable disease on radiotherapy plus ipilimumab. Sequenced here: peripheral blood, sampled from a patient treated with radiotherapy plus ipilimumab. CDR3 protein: CASSSPQGPGNTIYF. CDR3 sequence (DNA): TGTGCCAGCAGCTCCCCGCAGGGACCCGGAAACACCATATATTTT.